These T cell receptor beta chains were read from a single sample in a study of radiotherapy plus CTLA-4 blockade in lung cancer. Generated by immunoSEQ multiplex PCR, the TCRdb table keeps only in-frame clones and is missing some. The sample carries fewer than 45,000 clones, 75% to 90% recorded once. The sequencing here drew on peripheral blood, taken from a patient treated with radiotherapy plus ipilimumab. Receptor source: a human donor with non-small cell lung cancer who had stable disease on radiotherapy plus ipilimumab. Each CDR3 is given with its conserved first and last residue. The D gene is left open where the match is weak.

V,J,D,CDR3,DNA
TRBV28,TRBJ2-7,TRBD1,CASSSTGSSSYEQYF,TGTGCCAGCAGTTCGACAGGGAGTAGCTCCTACGAGCAGTACTTC
TRBV5-4,TRBJ2-5,TRBD2,CASSLGLASETQYF,TGTGCCAGCAGCTTGGGACTAGCATCAGAGACCCAGTACTTC
TRBV7-9,TRBJ2-7,TRBD2,CASSSRGGSSDEQYF,TGTGCCAGCAGCTCCCGGGGGGGGTCCTCGGACGAGCAGTACTTC
TRBV27,TRBJ1-5,-,CASSSQGTNQPQHF,TGTGCCAGCAGTTCTCAGGGTACGAATCAGCCCCAGCATTTT
TRBV5-1,TRBJ2-5,-,CASRGGLQETQYF,TGCGCCAGCAGAGGGGGACTACAAGAGACCCAGTACTTC
TRBV11-2,TRBJ2-3,-,CASSLDPGGLNTQYF,TGTGCCAGCAGCTTAGATCCCGGAGGGCTTAATACGCAGTATTTT
TRBV2,TRBJ1-1,-,CASTREGNTEAFF,TGTGCCAGCACCCGGGAGGGGAACACTGAAGCTTTCTTT
TRBV11-3,TRBJ2-1,-,CASSSGGAYNEQFF,TGTGCCAGCAGCTCCGGAGGTGCCTACAATGAGCAGTTCTTC
TRBV7-7,TRBJ2-7,TRBD1,CASSPYPGQGSSYEQYF,TGTGCCAGCAGCCCCTACCCCGGACAGGGGAGCTCCTACGAGCAGTACTTC
TRBV7-2,TRBJ1-5,TRBD1,CASSLVAGGVEPQHF,TGTGCCAGCAGCTTAGTAGCAGGGGGCGTCGAGCCCCAGCATTTT
TRBV28,TRBJ2-3,TRBD2,CASRGGKRGSTDTQYF,TGTGCCAGCAGGGGAGGGAAGCGGGGCTCCACAGATACGCAGTATTTT